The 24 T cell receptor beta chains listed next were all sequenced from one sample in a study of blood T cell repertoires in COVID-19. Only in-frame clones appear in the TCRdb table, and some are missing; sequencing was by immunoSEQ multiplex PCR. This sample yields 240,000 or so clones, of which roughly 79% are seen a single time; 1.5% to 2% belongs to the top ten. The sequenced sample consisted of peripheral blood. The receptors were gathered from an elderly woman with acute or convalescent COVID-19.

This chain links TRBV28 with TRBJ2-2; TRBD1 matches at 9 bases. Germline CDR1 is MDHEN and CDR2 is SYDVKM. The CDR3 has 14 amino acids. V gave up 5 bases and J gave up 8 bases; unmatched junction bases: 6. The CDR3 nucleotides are TGTGCCAGCAGTCTACAGGGGGCGAATGGGGAGCTGTTTTTT. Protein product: CASSLQGANGELFF.

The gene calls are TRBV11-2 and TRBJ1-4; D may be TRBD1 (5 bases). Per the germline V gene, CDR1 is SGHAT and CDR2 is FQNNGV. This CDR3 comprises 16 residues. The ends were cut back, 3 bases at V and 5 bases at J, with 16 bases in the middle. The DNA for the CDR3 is TGTGCCAGCAGCTTGACGTTGGGGCTGAGGAATGAAAAACTGTTTTTT. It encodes CASSLTLGLRNEKLFF.

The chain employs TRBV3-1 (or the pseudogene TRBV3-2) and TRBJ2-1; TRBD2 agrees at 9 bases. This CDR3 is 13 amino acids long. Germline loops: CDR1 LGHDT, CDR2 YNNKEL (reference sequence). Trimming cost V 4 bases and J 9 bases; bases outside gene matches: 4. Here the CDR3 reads CASSPETSGEQFF. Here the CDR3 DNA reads TGTGCCAGCAGCCCGGAGACTAGCGGTGAGCAGTTCTTC.

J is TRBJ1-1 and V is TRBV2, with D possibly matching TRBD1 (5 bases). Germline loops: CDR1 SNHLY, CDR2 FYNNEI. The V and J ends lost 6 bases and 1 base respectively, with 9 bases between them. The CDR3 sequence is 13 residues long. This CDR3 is CASRRQSNTEAFF. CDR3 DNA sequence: TGTGCCAGCAGACGACAGTCGAACACTGAAGCTTTCTTT.

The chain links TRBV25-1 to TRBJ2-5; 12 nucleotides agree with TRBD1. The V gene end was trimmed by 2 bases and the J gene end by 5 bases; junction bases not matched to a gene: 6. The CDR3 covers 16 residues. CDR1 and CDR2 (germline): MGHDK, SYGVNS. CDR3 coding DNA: TGTGCCAGCAGTGAAGGGGACAGGGGGCATAGCGAGACCCAGTACTTC. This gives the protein CASSEGDRGHSETQYF.

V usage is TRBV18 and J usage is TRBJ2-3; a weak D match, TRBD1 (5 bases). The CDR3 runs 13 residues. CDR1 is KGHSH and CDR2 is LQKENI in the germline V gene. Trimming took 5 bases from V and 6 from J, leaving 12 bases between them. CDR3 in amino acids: CASSARVGDTQYF. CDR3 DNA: TGTGCCAGCTCAGCCAGGGTAGGGGATACGCAGTATTTT.

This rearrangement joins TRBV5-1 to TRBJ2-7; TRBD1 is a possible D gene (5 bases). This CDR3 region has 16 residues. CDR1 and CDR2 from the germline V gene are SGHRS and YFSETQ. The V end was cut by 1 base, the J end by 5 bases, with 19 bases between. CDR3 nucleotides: TGCGCCAGCAGCTTGTTACCGCAGGGCGGAATGGACGAGCAGTACTTC. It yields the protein CASSLLPQGGMDEQYF.

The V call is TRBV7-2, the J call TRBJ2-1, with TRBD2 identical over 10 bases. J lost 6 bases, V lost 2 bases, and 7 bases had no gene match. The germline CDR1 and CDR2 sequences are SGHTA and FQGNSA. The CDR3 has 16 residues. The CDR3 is CASSLQAGGPGNEQFF. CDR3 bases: TGTGCCAGCAGCTTACAAGCGGGGGGGCCGGGCAATGAGCAGTTCTTC.

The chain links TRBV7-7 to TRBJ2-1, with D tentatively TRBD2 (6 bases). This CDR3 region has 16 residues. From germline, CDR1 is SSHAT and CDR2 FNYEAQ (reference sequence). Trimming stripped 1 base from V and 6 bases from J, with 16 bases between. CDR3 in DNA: TGTGCCAGCAGCTTAGGAAACCCGGGGGTTGGCAATGAGCAGTTCTTC. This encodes CASSLGNPGVGNEQFF.

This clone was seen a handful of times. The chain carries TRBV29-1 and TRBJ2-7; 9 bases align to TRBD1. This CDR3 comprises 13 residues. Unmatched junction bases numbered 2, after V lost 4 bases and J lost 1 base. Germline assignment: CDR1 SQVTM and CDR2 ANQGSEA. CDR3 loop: CSVVGTGSYEQYF. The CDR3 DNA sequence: TGCAGCGTTGTGGGGACAGGGTCCTACGAGCAGTACTTC.

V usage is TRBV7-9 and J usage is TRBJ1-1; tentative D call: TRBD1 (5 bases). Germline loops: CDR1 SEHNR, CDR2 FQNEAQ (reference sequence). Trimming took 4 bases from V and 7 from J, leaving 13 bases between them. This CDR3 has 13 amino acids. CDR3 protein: CASSSTDSIEAFF. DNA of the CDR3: TGTGCCAGCAGCTCTACCGACAGCATTGAAGCTTTCTTT.

The CDR3 DNA reads as TGTGCCAGCAGCGCGGGACAGTCTAATGCTGAAAAACTGTTTTTT. This gives the protein CASSAGQSNAEKLFF. The chain links TRBV9 to TRBJ1-4, with 7 positions matching TRBD1. Germline V lookup: CDR1 SGDLS, CDR2 YYNGEE. This CDR3 comprises 15 residues. The trim removed 3 bases at V and 7 bases at J, leaving 9 bases unmatched.

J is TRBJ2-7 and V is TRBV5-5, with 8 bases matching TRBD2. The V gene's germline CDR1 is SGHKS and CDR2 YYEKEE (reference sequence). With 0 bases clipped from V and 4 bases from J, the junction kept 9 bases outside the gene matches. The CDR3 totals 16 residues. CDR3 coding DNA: TGTGCCAGCAGCTTGGGACTAGCGTTTGATGTTTACGAGCAGTACTTC. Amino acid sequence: CASSLGLAFDVYEQYF.

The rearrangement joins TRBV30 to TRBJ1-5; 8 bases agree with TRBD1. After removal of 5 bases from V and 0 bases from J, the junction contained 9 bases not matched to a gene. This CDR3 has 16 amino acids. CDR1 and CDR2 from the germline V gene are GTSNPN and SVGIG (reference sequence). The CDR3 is CAWDPGGGGSNQPQHF. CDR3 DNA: TGTGCCTGGGACCCAGGGGGCGGGGGTAGCAATCAGCCCCAGCATTTT.

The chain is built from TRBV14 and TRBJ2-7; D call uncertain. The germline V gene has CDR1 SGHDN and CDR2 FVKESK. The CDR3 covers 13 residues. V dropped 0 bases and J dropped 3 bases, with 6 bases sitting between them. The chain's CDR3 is CASSQDGGYEQYF. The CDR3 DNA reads TGTGCCAGCAGCCAAGATGGCGGCTACGAGCAGTACTTC.

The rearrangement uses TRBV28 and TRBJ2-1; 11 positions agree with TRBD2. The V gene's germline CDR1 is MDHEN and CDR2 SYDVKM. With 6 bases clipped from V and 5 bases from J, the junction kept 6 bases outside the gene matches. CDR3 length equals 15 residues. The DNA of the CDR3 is TGTGCCAGCAGCCGGACTAGCGGGCTGAACAATGAGCAGTTCTTC. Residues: CASSRTSGLNNEQFF.

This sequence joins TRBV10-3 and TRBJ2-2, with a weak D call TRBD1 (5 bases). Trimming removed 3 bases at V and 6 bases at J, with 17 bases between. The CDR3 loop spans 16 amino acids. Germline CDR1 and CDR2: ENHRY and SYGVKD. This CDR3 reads CAISDPRAGSPGELFF. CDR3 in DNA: TGTGCCATCAGTGACCCCAGGGCCGGTAGTCCCGGGGAGCTGTTTTTT.

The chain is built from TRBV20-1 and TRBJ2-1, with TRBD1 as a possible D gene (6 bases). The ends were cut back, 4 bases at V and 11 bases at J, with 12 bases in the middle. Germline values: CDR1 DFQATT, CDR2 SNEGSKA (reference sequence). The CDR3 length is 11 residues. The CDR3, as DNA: TGCAGTGCTACAGGGGAGTCGAAGCAGTTCTTC. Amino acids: CSATGESKQFF.

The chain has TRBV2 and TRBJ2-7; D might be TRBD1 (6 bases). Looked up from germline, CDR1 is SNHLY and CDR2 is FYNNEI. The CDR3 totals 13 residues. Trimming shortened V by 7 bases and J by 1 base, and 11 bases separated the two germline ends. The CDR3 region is CASNSDRSYEQYF. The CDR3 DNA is TGTGCCAGCAATTCAGACAGGTCCTACGAGCAGTACTTC.

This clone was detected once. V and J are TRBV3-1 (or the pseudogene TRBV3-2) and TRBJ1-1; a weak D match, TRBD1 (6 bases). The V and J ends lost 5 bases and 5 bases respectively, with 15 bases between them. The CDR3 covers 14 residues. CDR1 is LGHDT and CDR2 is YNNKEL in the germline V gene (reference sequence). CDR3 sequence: CASSYTGKGTEAFF. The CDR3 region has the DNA TGTGCCAGCAGCTACACAGGGAAGGGGACTGAAGCTTTCTTT.

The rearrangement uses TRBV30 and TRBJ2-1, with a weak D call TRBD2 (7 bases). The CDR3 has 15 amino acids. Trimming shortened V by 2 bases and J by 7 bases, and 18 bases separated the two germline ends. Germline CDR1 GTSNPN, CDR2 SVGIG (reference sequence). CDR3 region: CAWSRARGGSNEQFF. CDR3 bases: TGTGCCTGGAGTAGGGCCAGGGGAGGGTCTAATGAGCAGTTCTTC.

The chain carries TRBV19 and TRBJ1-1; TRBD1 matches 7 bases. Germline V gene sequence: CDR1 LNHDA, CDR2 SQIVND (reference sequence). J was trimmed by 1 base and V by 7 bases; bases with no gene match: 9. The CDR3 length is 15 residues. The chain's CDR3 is CASNPTGQRNTEAFF. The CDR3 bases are TGTGCCAGTAACCCCACGGGACAGAGGAACACTGAAGCTTTCTTT.

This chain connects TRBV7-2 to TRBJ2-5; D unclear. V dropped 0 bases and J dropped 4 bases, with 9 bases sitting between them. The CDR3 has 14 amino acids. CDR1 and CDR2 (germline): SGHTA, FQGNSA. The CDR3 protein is CASSLARDLETQYF. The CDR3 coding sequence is TGTGCCAGCAGCTTAGCGCGTGACTTAGAGACCCAGTACTTC. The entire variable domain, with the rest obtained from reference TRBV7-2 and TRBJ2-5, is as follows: GAGVSQSPSNKVTEKGKDVELRCDPISGHTALYWYRQSLGQGLEFLIYFQGNSAPDKSGLPSDRFSAERTGGSVSTLTIQRTQQEDSAVYLCASSLARDLETQYFGPGTRLLVL.

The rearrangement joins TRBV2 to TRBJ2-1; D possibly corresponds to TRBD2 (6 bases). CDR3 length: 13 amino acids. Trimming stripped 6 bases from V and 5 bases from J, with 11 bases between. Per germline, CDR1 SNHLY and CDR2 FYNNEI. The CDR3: CASSWAGNNEQFF. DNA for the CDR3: TGTGCCAGCAGCTGGGCGGGGAACAATGAGCAGTTCTTC.